This entry lists 9 T cell receptor beta chains sequenced from one sample in a study of cytomegalovirus exposure and HLA in healthy donors (dated by TCRdb to 2016 to 2017). Library preparation was by the immunoSEQ multiplex PCR assay. A mixture of 60 forward primers for TCR Vbeta segments and 13 reverse primers for TCR Jbeta segments was used in the multiplex PCR. As stored in TCRdb, this immuneACCESS dataset retains in-frame rearrangements with V and J assigned. A fraction of the clones does not appear; measured against another copy, unresolved V genes explain less than half of the discrepancy, and the remainder lacks a known reason. Counted in this sample were about 100,000 clones; around 82% of them appeared once. The ten largest account for more than 3% of the sample. Material for sequencing was PBMCs. These receptors were obtained from a woman in her fifties or sixties in good health and CMV-seropositive.

The V gene is TRBV15, the J gene TRBJ1-1; D is undetermined. The germline V and J ends were trimmed by 3 bases and 2 bases, with 13 bases remaining between them. Germline V CDR1 and CDR2: LNHNV, YYDKDF (reference sequence). This CDR3 comprises 15 residues. CDR3 sequence: CATSSTWTGNTEAFF. The CDR3 coding sequence is TGTGCCACCAGCAGCACTTGGACGGGAAACACTGAAGCTTTCTTT.

The V and J genes are TRBV5-6 and TRBJ2-4; 12 bases align to TRBD1. This CDR3 region has 16 residues. The germline CDR1 and CDR2 sequences are SGHDT and YYEEEE. V lost 3 bases, J lost 9 bases, and 10 bases stayed unmatched. CDR3 protein: CASSWEGGQGAGIQYF. The CDR3 nucleotides read TGTGCCAGCAGCTGGGAGGGGGGACAGGGGGCGGGCATTCAGTACTTC.

The chain links TRBV29-1 to TRBJ1-5; D is undetermined. The CDR3 covers 13 residues. Germline V gene data show CDR1 as SQVTM and CDR2 as ANQGSEA. Trimming left V 7 bases short and J 5 bases short, with 15 bases between. CDR3: CSASGADDQPQHF. The CDR3 bases are TGCAGCGCGAGCGGCGCAGATGATCAGCCCCAGCATTTT.

The rearrangement joins TRBV6-6 to TRBJ1-5; D uncertain. This CDR3 has 11 residues. Germline CDR1 MNHNY, CDR2 SVGAGI (reference sequence). The germline V and J ends were trimmed by 4 bases and 9 bases, with 7 bases remaining between them. CDR3 DNA sequence: TGTGCCAGCAGTTTTGGCGGGCCCCAGCATTTT. This sequence encodes CASSFGGPQHF.

The rearrangement uses TRBV19 and TRBJ2-7, with D possibly matching TRBD1 (5 bases). V lost 3 bases and J lost 7, with 10 bases in between. CDR3 length: 12 residues. CDR1 is LNHDA, CDR2 SQIVND, per germline (reference sequence). Written as DNA, the CDR3 is TGTGCCAGTAGTATGGTGAGGACAGAGCAGTACTTC. This gives the protein CASSMVRTEQYF.

The genes are TRBV4-2 and TRBJ2-2; 9 bases line up with TRBD2. Germline CDR1 is LGHNA and CDR2 is YNFKEQ. The CDR3 is 19 amino acids. The junction had 8 bases not matched to a gene; V was cut back by 0 bases and J by 0 bases. CDR3 bases: TGTGCCAGCAGCCAAGAAGTCAGCGGGGGGCCTCCGAACACCGGGGAGCTGTTTTTT. It yields the protein CASSQEVSGGPPNTGELFF.

Turning to this clone: The sample contains more than one DNA sequence encoding this CDR3. The chain recombines TRBV9 with TRBJ2-1; a possible D gene is TRBD2 (5 bases). Per germline, CDR1 SGDLS and CDR2 YYNGEE. Trimming stripped 0 bases from V and 1 base from J, with 8 bases between. The CDR3 contains 15 residues. In DNA form, the CDR3 reads TGTGCCAGCAGCGTAGAGAGGGTGTCCTACAATGAGCAGTTCTTC. The encoded protein is CASSVERVSYNEQFF. Looking up the rest from reference TRBV9 and TRBJ2-1 gives the full variable domain: DSGVTQTPKHLITATGQRVTLRCSPRSGDLSVYWYQQSLDQGLQFLIQYYNGEERAKGNILERFSAQQFPDLHSELNLSSLELGDSALYFCASSVERVSYNEQFFGPGTRLTVL.

The rearrangement joins TRBV6-1 to TRBJ2-1, with TRBD2 identical over 12 bases. In germline, CDR1 is MNHNS, CDR2 SASEGT. The J segment lost 4 bases and the V segment lost 1 base, leaving 5 bases of the junction unmatched. CDR3 length equals 17 residues. In DNA form, the CDR3 reads TGTGCCAGCAGTGAAGGGACTAGCGGGAAACGGTACAATGAGCAGTTCTTC. Residues: CASSEGTSGKRYNEQFF.

The CDR3 coding sequence is TGTGCCAGCAGCTTGGAAGGGACAGCCAGCTCTGGGGCCAACGTCCTGACTTTC. Translated, it gives CASSLEGTASSGANVLTF. The chain carries TRBV5-4 and TRBJ2-6; TRBD1 agrees at 7 bases. The junction had 6 bases not matched to a gene; V was cut back by 0 bases and J by 0 bases. CDR3 size: 18 residues. CDR1 and CDR2 from the germline V gene are SGHNT and YYREEE (reference sequence).